Below, 25 T cell receptor beta chains from the same sample are listed, as sequenced in a study of T cell responses to AZD1222 COVID-19 vaccine. Assay used: immunoSEQ multiplex PCR; TCRdb lists only in-frame clones, some missing. The table includes under 150,000 clones, over 90% detected once. The sample consisted of peripheral blood, taken on day 0 of AZD1222 vaccination. These receptors originate from an adult in good health.

The gene calls are TRBV19 and TRBJ1-1; D remains unclear. V lost 3 bases, J lost 0 bases, and 5 bases lay in between. The germline V gene encodes CDR1 LNHDA and CDR2 SQIVND (reference sequence). This CDR3 is built from 13 residues. CDR3 DNA: TGTGCCAGTAGTATTGGGGTGAACACTGAAGCTTTCTTT. Translating it yields CASSIGVNTEAFF.

This rearrangement joins TRBV7-8 to TRBJ2-3; 11 positions match TRBD2. V dropped 2 bases and J dropped 5; count of bases not matched to a gene: 9. This CDR3 has 17 amino acids. In germline, CDR1 is SGHVS, CDR2 FQNEAQ. The CDR3 sequence is CASSLPSGGSSGDTQYF. CDR3 DNA sequence: TGTGCCAGCAGCTTACCTAGCGGGGGGTCCTCTGGAGATACGCAGTATTTT. Based on the CDR3 plus reference TRBV7-8 and TRBJ2-3, the full variable domain is GAGVSQSPRYKVAKRGQDVALRCDPISGHVSLFWYQQALGQGPEFLTYFQNEAQLDKSGLPSDRFFAERPEGSVSTLKIQRTQQEDSAVYLCASSLPSGGSSGDTQYFGPGTRLTVL.

The chain combines TRBV27 with TRBJ1-4; 9 bases are shared with TRBD1. Germline assignment: CDR1 MNHEY and CDR2 SMNVEV (reference sequence). Losses at the gene ends were 4 bases for V and 8 bases for J; bases not matched to a gene: 8. The CDR3 covers 15 residues. The CDR3 coding sequence is TGTGCCAGCAGTTCCCTACAGGGGGCTGGAGAAAAACTGTTTTTT. This encodes CASSSLQGAGEKLFF.

The V and J genes are TRBV5-1 and TRBJ1-1, with 9 bases aligning to TRBD1. The CDR3 extends over 15 amino acids. The ends lost 3 bases at V and 4 bases at J; junction bases unmatched: 7. Germline-derived CDR1 and CDR2 are SGHRS and YFSETQ. The CDR3 DNA reads TGCGCCAGCAGCTCTGAACAGGGGGCGGTCACTGAAGCTTTCTTT. Its translation: CASSSEQGAVTEAFF.

The rearrangement joins TRBV27 to TRBJ1-1, with D tentatively TRBD1 (5 bases). Trimming took 6 bases from V and 2 from J, leaving 13 bases between them. The CDR3 length is 14 residues. The germline V gene encodes CDR1 MNHEY and CDR2 SMNVEV (reference sequence). CDR3 sequence (DNA): TGTGCCAGCAGCCCTGGGGGGGGTAACACTGAAGCTTTCTTT. Amino acids: CASSPGGGNTEAFF.

The V gene is TRBV9, the J gene TRBJ2-1, with D possibly being TRBD1 or TRBD2 (5 bases each). The germline V gene has CDR1 SGDLS and CDR2 YYNGEE. The CDR3 spans 15 residues. V lost 4 bases and J lost 7, with 18 bases in between. The CDR3 region is CASSKTGTPGNEQFF. CDR3 bases: TGTGCCAGCAGCAAGACCGGGACCCCAGGAAATGAGCAGTTCTTC.

This clone was seen a single time. The rearrangement joins TRBV3-1 (or the pseudogene TRBV3-2) to TRBJ1-5; D remains ambiguous. From germline, CDR1 is LGHDT and CDR2 YNNKEL (reference sequence). This CDR3 contains 14 residues. V was pared by 4 bases and J by 6 bases, with 13 bases between. The CDR3 DNA reads TGTGCCAGCAGCCTTGGAAGGGATGGTCAGCCCCAGCATTTT. It specifies CASSLGRDGQPQHF.

The chain uses TRBV12-3 or TRBV12-4 and TRBJ1-2, with 7 bases identical to TRBD1. The CDR3 is 13 residues long. The V gene end was trimmed by 6 bases and the J gene end by 2 bases; junction bases not matched to a gene: 3. This CDR3 reads CASRAGQNYGYTF. CDR3 DNA: TGTGCCAGCAGGGCGGGACAGAACTATGGCTACACCTTC.

This chain joins TRBV5-6 and TRBJ2-5, with D perhaps assigned TRBD1 or TRBD2 (6 bases each). The CDR3 loop spans 16 amino acids. V was pared by 1 base and J by 1 base, with 14 bases between. CDR1 and CDR2 from the germline V gene are SGHDT and YYEEEE. The CDR3 loop is CASSLRGGTLQETQYF. DNA for the CDR3: TGTGCCAGCAGCTTGCGGGGCGGGACACTCCAAGAGACCCAGTACTTC.

This clone was observed a single time. V gene TRBV2 combines with J gene TRBJ2-2; D is uncertain. This CDR3 spans 14 amino acids. Trimming cost V 6 bases and J 6 bases, with 14 bases left between them. The germline gives CDR1 SNHLY, CDR2 FYNNEI. CDR3 region: CASRSNSGPGELFF. The DNA of the CDR3 is TGTGCCAGCAGGTCTAACAGTGGGCCCGGGGAGCTGTTTTTT.

This sequence joins TRBV7-2 and TRBJ2-7; 10 positions agree with TRBD2. The junction had 4 bases not matched to a gene; V was cut back by 3 bases and J by 2 bases. Germline V CDR1 and CDR2: SGHTA, FQGNSA. The CDR3 is made up of 15 amino acids. Here the CDR3 DNA reads TGTGCCAGCAGCTTCCTAGCGGGGGCAACCTACGAGCAGTACTTC. It codes for CASSFLAGATYEQYF. The variable domain in full, completed from reference TRBV7-2 and TRBJ2-7, reads GAGVSQSPSNKVTEKGKDVELRCDPISGHTALYWYRQSLGQGLEFLIYFQGNSAPDKSGLPSDRFSAERTGGSVSTLTIQRTQQEDSAVYLCASSFLAGATYEQYFGPGTRLTVT.

The V and J genes are TRBV27 and TRBJ1-1; D is undetermined. Germline loops: CDR1 MNHEY, CDR2 SMNVEV (reference sequence). There are 13 residues in the CDR3. V shed 5 bases and J shed 0 bases, with 7 bases lying between them. CDR3 protein: CASSPGLNTEAFF. CDR3 DNA sequence: TGTGCCAGCAGTCCGGGGTTGAACACTGAAGCTTTCTTT.

The CDR3 DNA follows: TGTGCCAGCAGCTTAGGCAGTCCGGGGTTGATACCCCTCCACTTT. Translated, it gives CASSLGSPGLIPLHF. This chain links TRBV7-9 with TRBJ1-6; D remains ambiguous. The CDR3 runs 15 residues. The germline V gene has CDR1 SEHNR and CDR2 FQNEAQ (reference sequence). V gave up 1 base and J gave up 12 bases, with 16 bases separating them.

J is TRBJ2-6 and V is TRBV5-1; 7 nucleotides match TRBD1. The CDR3 sequence is 15 residues long. Trimming cost V 1 base and J 6 bases; bases outside gene matches: 4. Germline V gene lookup returns CDR1 SGHRS and CDR2 YFSETQ. The CDR3 spells CASSLTGAEANVLTF. Here the CDR3 DNA reads TGCGCCAGCAGCTTGACAGGGGCTGAGGCCAACGTCCTGACTTTC.

This chain connects TRBV6-6 to TRBJ1-3; 9 nucleotides agree with TRBD1. This CDR3 spans 13 amino acids. V dropped 6 bases and J dropped 10; count of bases not matched to a gene: 7. Germline V CDR1 and CDR2: MNHNY, SVGAGI (reference sequence). The CDR3 loop reads CASSLGQGGTIYF. The CDR3 nucleotides are TGTGCCAGCAGCCTGGGACAGGGAGGGACCATATATTTT.

V usage is TRBV6-4 and J usage is TRBJ2-3; 10 positions agree with TRBD2. The J segment lost 4 bases and the V segment lost 5 bases, leaving 9 bases of the junction unmatched. This CDR3 is built from 16 residues. CDR1 is MRHNA, CDR2 SNTAGT, per germline. The CDR3 protein is CASSRTSGVPPDTQYF. CDR3 coding DNA: TGTGCCAGCAGTCGTACTAGCGGGGTTCCCCCAGATACGCAGTATTTT.

J is TRBJ2-3 and V is TRBV27; tentatively, D is TRBD2 (7 bases). Looked up from germline, CDR1 is MNHEY and CDR2 is SMNVEV (reference sequence). The CDR3 totals 15 residues. V lost 6 bases and J 3 bases, leaving 16 bases between the germline ends. The CDR3 protein is CASSSRGGGTDTQYF. The CDR3 DNA sequence: TGTGCCAGCAGCTCCCGGGGAGGGGGGACAGATACGCAGTATTTT.

This chain uses TRBV20-1 with TRBJ2-2; D is perhaps TRBD1 or TRBD2 (5 bases each). The length of the CDR3 is 11 residues. Trimming took off 5 bases at V and 7 bases at J, with 8 bases between the two ends. The germline CDR1 and CDR2 sequences are DFQATT and SNEGSKA (reference sequence). The CDR3 loop is CSAGTGGELFF. CDR3 DNA sequence: TGCAGTGCTGGGACGGGCGGGGAGCTGTTTTTT.

This chain connects TRBV12-3 or TRBV12-4 to TRBJ2-1; D is undetermined. CDR3 length equals 12 residues. Trimming removed 5 bases at V and 4 bases at J, with 6 bases between. CDR3: CASSLQYNEQFF. The CDR3 DNA is TGTGCCAGCAGTCTTCAGTACAATGAGCAGTTCTTC.

The CDR3 is CASRVGLGWYEQFF. The CDR3 nucleotides are TGCGCCAGCAGAGTAGGACTAGGGTGGTATGAGCAGTTCTTC. The chain has TRBV10-2 and TRBJ2-1, with TRBD2 matching over 7 bases. The CDR3 extends over 14 amino acids. Per the germline V gene, CDR1 is WSHSY and CDR2 is SAAADI. The V segment lost 6 bases and the J segment 8 bases; nucleotides outside the gene matches: 10.

This chain uses TRBV6-8 with TRBJ1-6; the D gene is possibly TRBD1 (5 bases). The CDR3 covers 16 residues. In germline, CDR1 is MNHGY, CDR2 SAAAGT. The V gene lost 11 bases and the J gene lost 5 bases, with 22 bases spanning the gap. The CDR3 nucleotides are TGTGCCGCCTTAAGCGGGGCAGAAGAAAATAATTCACCCCTCCACTTT. It is translated as CAALSGAEENNSPLHF.

The chain carries TRBV10-3 and TRBJ2-1, with TRBD2 matching 9 bases. This CDR3 contains 17 residues. J gave up 0 bases and V 6 bases, and 9 bases lay outside the gene matches. Germline CDR1 reads ENHRY; CDR2 reads SYGVKD. Written as DNA, the CDR3 is TGTGCCATCAGAGCGAGGACTAGCGCTAGCTCCTACAATGAGCAGTTCTTC. Residues: CAIRARTSASSYNEQFF.

J is TRBJ1-2 and V is TRBV5-1; 8 bases are shared with TRBD1. CDR1 SGHRS and CDR2 YFSETQ come from the germline V gene. The CDR3 is 13 amino acids. The V gene end was trimmed by 2 bases and the J gene end by 3 bases; junction bases not matched to a gene: 0. This chain's CDR3 is CASSLQGDYGYTF. DNA of the CDR3: TGCGCCAGCAGCTTACAGGGGGACTATGGCTACACCTTC.

The chain recombines TRBV6-6 with TRBJ2-3; no clear D. The length of the CDR3 is 11 residues. Trimming removed 5 bases from V and 1 base from J, with 1 base in between. Germline CDR1 reads MNHNY; CDR2 reads SVGAGI (reference sequence). CDR3 residues: CASSRTDTQYF. CDR3 nucleotides: TGTGCCAGCAGTCGCACAGATACGCAGTATTTT.

V usage is TRBV7-9 and J usage is TRBJ1-2, with D unclear. Germline V gene lookup returns CDR1 SEHNR and CDR2 FQNEAQ (reference sequence). The CDR3 spans 15 residues. V was cut by 1 base and J by 8 bases, with 17 bases left in between. The CDR3 loop is CASSLDHPGRAGYTF. In DNA form, the CDR3 reads TGTGCCAGCAGCTTAGATCATCCGGGGAGGGCGGGCTACACCTTC. The variable domain in full, with the rest retrieved from reference TRBV7-9 and TRBJ1-2, is DTGVSQNPRHKITKRGQNVTFRCDPISEHNRLYWYRQTLGQGPEFLTYFQNEAQLEKSRLLSDRFSAERPKGSFSTLEIQRTEQGDSAMYLCASSLDHPGRAGYTFGSGTRLTVV.